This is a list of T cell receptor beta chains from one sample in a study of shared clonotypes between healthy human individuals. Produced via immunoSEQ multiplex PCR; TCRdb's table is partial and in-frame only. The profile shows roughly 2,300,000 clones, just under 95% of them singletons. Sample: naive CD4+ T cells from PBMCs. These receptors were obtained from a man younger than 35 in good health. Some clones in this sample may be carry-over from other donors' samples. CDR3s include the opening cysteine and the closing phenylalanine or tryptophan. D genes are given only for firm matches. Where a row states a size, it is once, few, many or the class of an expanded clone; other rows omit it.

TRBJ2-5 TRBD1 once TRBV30 CAWSADRGWETQYF TGTGCCTGGAGTGCCGACAGGGGATGGGAGACCCAGTACTTC
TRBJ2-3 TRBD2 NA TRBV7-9 CASSRASGHTDTQYF TGTGCCAGCAGTCGAGCTAGCGGACACACAGATACGCAGTATTTT
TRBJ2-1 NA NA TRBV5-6 CASSLLSGYNEQFF TGTGCCAGCAGCTTGCTTAGCGGATACAATGAGCAGTTCTTC
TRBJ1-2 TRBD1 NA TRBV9 CASSLGQGYGYTF TGTGCCAGCAGCCTCGGACAGGGGTATGGCTACACCTTC
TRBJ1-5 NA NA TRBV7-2 CASSLDRVASPINQPQHF TGTGCCAGCAGCTTAGACAGGGTTGCCTCTCCAATCAATCAGCCCCAGCATTTT
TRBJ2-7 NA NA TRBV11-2 CASSLQGGEQYF TGTGCCAGCAGCCTACAGGGTGGCGAGCAGTACTTC
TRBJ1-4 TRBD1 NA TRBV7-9 CASSLGDRDEKLFF TGTGCCAGCAGCTTAGGGGACAGGGATGAAAAACTGTTTTTT
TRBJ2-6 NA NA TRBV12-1 CASSFRGSSSGANVLTF TGTGCCAGCAGCTTTAGGGGCAGCTCCTCTGGGGCCAACGTCCTGACTTTC
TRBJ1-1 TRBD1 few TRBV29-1 CSTDRGRVEAFF TGCAGCACGGACAGGGGGCGAGTTGAAGCTTTCTTT
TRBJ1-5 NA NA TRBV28 CASSRLGGRLNAQHF TGTGCCAGCAGCCGTCTGGGGGGGAGATTAAATGCCCAGCATTTT
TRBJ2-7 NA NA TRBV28 CASHTAGSPIYEQYF TGTGCCAGTCATACGGCAGGGAGCCCCATCTACGAGCAGTACTTC
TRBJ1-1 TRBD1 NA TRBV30 CAWSRQGRSTEAFF TGTGCCTGGAGCAGACAGGGGAGATCCACTGAAGCTTTCTTT
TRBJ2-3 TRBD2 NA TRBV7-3 CASSPSGGRRWDTQYF TGTGCCAGCAGCCCATCCGGGGGGAGAAGATGGGATACGCAGTATTTT
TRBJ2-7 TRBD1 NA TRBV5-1 CASSLGGQGKTYEQYF TGCGCCAGCAGCTTGGGAGGACAGGGAAAGACCTACGAGCAGTACTTC
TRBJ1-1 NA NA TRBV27 CASSLTVGRGTTEAFF TGTGCCAGCAGTTTGACAGTGGGACGGGGGACCACTGAAGCTTTCTTT
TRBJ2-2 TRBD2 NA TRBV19 CASSSGAATGELFF TGTGCCAGCAGTAGCGGGGCCGCCACCGGGGAGCTGTTTTTT
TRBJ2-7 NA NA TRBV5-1 CASSSGRGEQYF TGCGCCAGCAGCTCCGGACGGGGGGAGCAGTACTTC
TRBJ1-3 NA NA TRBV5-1 CASSPRDLSGNTIYF TGCGCCAGCAGCCCCCGGGACCTCTCTGGAAACACCATATATTTT
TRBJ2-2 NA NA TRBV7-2 CASRASNTGELFF TGTGCCAGCCGGGCCTCTAACACCGGGGAGCTGTTTTTT
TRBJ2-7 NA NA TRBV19 CASNNRDGSYEQYF TGTGCCAGTAACAACCGGGACGGTTCCTACGAGCAGTACTTC
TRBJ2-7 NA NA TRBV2 CASSDRFLDRHEQYF TGTGCCAGCAGTGATAGGTTCCTAGATCGCCACGAGCAGTACTTC
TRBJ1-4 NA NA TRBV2 CASLHGGAEKLFF TGTGCCAGCCTTCACGGGGGGGCTGAAAAACTGTTTTTT
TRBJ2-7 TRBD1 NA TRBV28 CASSYPFYTGGSSYEQYF TGTGCCAGCAGTTATCCATTCTACACAGGGGGAAGCTCCTACGAGCAGTACTTC
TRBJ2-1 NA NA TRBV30 CAWSGGLQGRNEQFF TGTGCCTGGAGTGGGGGACTTCAGGGGAGGAATGAGCAGTTCTTC
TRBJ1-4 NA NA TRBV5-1 CASSLGRRNEKLFF TGCGCCAGCAGCTTGGGACGGAGGAATGAAAAACTGTTTTTT
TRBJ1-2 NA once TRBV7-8 CASSYGTEGEGYTF TGTGCCAGCAGCTACGGGACCGAAGGGGAGGGCTACACCTTC
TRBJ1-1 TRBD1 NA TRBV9 CASSAHGGDRGPGTEAFF TGTGCCAGCAGCGCACACGGGGGAGACAGGGGGCCCGGGACTGAAGCTTTCTTT
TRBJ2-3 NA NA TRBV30 CAWRDASRGSPDTQYF TGTGCCTGGAGGGACGCATCAAGAGGGAGTCCAGATACGCAGTATTTT
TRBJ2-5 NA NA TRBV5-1 CASSDGRDGKTQYF TGCGCCAGCAGCGATGGACGGGACGGAAAGACCCAGTACTTC
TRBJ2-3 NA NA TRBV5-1 CASSLIQFDTQYF TGCGCCAGCAGCTTAATACAATTTGATACGCAGTATTTT
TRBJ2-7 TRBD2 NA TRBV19 CASSTRLAGDSYEQYF TGTGCCAGTAGTACTAGACTAGCGGGAGACTCCTACGAGCAGTACTTC
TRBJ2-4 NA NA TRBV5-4 CASRGDLAKNIQYF TGTGCCAGCAGGGGGGATCTAGCCAAAAACATTCAGTACTTC
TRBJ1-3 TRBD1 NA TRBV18 CASSPGTVSGNTIYF TGTGCCAGCTCACCCGGGACAGTCTCTGGAAACACCATATATTTT
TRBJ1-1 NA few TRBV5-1 CASSPLADNTEAFF TGCGCCAGCAGCCCCTTGGCGGACAACACTGAAGCTTTCTTT
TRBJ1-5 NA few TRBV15 CATSRELNQPQHF TGTGCCACCAGCAGAGAGTTGAATCAGCCCCAGCATTTT
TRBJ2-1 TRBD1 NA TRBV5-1 CASSEGQSSYNEQFF TGCGCCAGCAGCGAGGGACAGAGCTCCTACAATGAGCAGTTCTTC
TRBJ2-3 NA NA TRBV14 CASSHLEGLGADTQYF TGTGCCAGCAGCCACCTTGAGGGTCTCGGCGCAGATACGCAGTATTTT
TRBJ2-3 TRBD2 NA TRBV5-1 CASSLLGAGGGDTQYF TGCGCCAGCAGCTTGTTGGGAGCGGGAGGCGGAGATACGCAGTATTTT
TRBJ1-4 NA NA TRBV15 CATSRRGGPNEKLFF TGTGCCACCAGCAGACGGGGGGGTCCTAATGAAAAACTGTTTTTT
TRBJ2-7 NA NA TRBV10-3 CAISETGTSYEQYF TGTGCCATCAGTGAGACAGGGACGTCCTACGAGCAGTACTTC
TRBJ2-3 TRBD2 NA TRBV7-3 CASSLREGPADTQYF TGTGCCAGCAGCTTACGGGAGGGCCCCGCAGATACGCAGTATTTT
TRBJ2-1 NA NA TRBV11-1 CASSPSRGFVSEQFF TGTGCCAGCAGCCCCTCCCGGGGGTTTGTATCTGAGCAGTTCTTC
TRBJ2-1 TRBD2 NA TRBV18 CASSPEGLAGGAYNEQFF TGTGCCAGCTCACCAGAGGGACTAGCGGGAGGGGCCTACAATGAGCAGTTCTTC
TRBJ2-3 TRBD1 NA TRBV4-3 CASSTQTGNTDTQYF TGCGCCAGCAGCACCCAGACAGGGAACACAGATACGCAGTATTTT
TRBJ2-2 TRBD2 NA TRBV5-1 CASSSPSGMNGELFF TGCGCCAGCAGCTCCCCTAGCGGGATGAACGGGGAGCTGTTTTTT
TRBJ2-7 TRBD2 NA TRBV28 CASSPGWGGSYEQYF TGTGCCAGCAGCCCCGGGTGGGGGGGCTCCTACGAGCAGTACTTC
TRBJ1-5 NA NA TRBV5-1 CASSPGEYSNQPQHF TGCGCCAGCAGCCCGGGAGAGTATAGCAATCAGCCCCAGCATTTT
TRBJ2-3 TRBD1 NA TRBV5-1 CASSSPGGPTDTQYF TGCGCCAGCAGCTCTCCAGGGGGTCCGACAGATACGCAGTATTTT
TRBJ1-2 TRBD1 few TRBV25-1 CASSEDRGPNGYTF TGTGCCAGCAGTGAGGACAGGGGGCCCAATGGCTACACCTTC
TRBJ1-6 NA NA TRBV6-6 CASSQLNSPLHF TGTGCCAGCAGCCAACTTAATTCACCCCTCCACTTT
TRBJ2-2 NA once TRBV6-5 CASKKGYTGELFF TGTGCCAGCAAAAAGGGGTACACCGGGGAGCTGTTTTTT
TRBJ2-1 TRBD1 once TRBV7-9 CASSRGQGVYNEQFF TGTGCCAGCAGCCGCGGACAGGGGGTTTACAATGAGCAGTTCTTC
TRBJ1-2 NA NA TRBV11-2 CASSSREGYYGYTF TGTGCCAGCAGCTCCAGGGAGGGCTACTATGGCTACACCTTC
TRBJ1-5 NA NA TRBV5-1 CASSLAGSNQPQHF TGCGCCAGCAGCTTGGCAGGTAGCAATCAGCCCCAGCATTTT
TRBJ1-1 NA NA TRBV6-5 CASSYWRGETEAFF TGTGCCAGCAGTTACTGGCGGGGAGAGACTGAAGCTTTCTTT